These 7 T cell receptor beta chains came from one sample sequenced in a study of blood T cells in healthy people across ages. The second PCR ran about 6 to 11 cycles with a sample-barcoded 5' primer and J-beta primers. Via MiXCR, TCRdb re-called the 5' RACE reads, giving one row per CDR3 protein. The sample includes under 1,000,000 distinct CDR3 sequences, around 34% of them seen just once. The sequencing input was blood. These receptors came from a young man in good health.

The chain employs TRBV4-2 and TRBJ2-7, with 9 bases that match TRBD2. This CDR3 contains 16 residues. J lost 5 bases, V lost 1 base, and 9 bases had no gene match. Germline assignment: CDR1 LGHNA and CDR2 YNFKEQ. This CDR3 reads CASSQVVASGIHEQYF. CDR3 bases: TGTGCCAGCAGCCAAGTTGTGGCTAGCGGGATACACGAGCAGTACTTC.

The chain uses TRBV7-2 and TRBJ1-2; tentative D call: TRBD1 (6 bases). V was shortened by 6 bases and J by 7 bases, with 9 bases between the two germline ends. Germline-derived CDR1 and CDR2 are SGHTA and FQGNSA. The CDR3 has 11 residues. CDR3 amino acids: CASSTGCGYTF. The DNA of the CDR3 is TGTGCCAGCAGTACAGGGTGTGGCTACACCTTC.

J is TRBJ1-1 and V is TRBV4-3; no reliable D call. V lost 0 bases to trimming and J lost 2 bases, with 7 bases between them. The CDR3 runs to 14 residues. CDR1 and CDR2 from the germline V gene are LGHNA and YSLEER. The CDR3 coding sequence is TGCGCCAGCAGCCAAGACCCGAAAAACACTGAAGCTTTCTTT. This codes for CASSQDPKNTEAFF.

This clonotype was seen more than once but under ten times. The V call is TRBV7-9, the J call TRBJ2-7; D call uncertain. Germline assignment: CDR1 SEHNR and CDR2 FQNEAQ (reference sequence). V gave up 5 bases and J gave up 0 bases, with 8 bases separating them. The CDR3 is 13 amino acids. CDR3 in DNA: TGTGCCAGCAGCCAGGTCTACTCCTACGAGCAGTACTTC. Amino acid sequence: CASSQVYSYEQYF.

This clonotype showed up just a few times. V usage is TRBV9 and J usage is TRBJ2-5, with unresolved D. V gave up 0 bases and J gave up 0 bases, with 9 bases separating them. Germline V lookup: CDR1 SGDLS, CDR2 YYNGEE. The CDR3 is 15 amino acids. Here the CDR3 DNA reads TGTGCCAGCAGCGTAGCTGCAGGTTACCAAGAGACCCAGTACTTC. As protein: CASSVAAGYQETQYF.

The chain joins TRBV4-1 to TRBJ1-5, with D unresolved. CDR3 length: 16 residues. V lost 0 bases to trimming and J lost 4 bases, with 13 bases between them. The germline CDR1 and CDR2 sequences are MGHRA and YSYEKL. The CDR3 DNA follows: TGCGCCAGCAGCCAAGACAGACAACTCGGAAATCAGCCCCAGCATTTT. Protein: CASSQDRQLGNQPQHF.

This CDR3 is CASSELLGEKLFF. In DNA, the CDR3 is TGTGCCAGCAGTGAATTGTTGGGGGAAAAACTGTTTTTT. The chain combines TRBV25-1 with TRBJ1-4; no clear D gene. The germline V and J ends were trimmed by 1 base and 8 bases, with 8 bases remaining between them. This CDR3 is 13 amino acids long. Germline CDR1 reads MGHDK; CDR2 reads SYGVNS.